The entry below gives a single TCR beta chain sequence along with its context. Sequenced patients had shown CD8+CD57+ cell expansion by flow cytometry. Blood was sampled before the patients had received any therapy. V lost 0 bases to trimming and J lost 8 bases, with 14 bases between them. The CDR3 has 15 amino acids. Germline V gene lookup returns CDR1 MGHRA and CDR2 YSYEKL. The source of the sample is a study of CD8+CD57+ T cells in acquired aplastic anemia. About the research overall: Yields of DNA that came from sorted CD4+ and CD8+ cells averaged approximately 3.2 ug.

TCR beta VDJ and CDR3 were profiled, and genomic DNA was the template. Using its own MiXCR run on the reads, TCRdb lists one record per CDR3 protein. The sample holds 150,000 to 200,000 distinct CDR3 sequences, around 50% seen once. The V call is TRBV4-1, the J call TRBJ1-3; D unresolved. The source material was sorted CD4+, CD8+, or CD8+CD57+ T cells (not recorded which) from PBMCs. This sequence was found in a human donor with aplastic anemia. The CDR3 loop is CASSQDRAFSDTIYF. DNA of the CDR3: TGCGCCAGCAGCCAAGATCGGGCTTTTAGTGACACCATATATTTT.